Sequencing of this TCR beta chain was carried out in a study of identical twins. General study findings and limits: Out-of-frame sharing of TCR alpha in monozygotic twins was underestimated by models.

CDR3 size: 14 residues. Germline V gene data show CDR1 as DFQATT and CDR2 as SNEGSKA (reference sequence). V shed 3 bases, J shed 4 bases, and the junction held 5 bases outside the gene matches. MiXCR was run by TCRdb on the 5' RACE reads, yielding one entry per CDR3 protein. The sample lists 220,000 or so distinct CDR3 sequences; roughly 7% were seen once. This clonotype was seen ten or more times. Its antigen remains unknown. This sample was also put to use in a study of yellow fever vaccine responses in identical twins.

Sequencing input: memory (CD45RO+) T cells sorted from blood. The V and J genes are TRBV20-1 and TRBJ2-1; TRBD2 matches 8 bases. The receptor was derived from a woman aged 18 to 35 in good health. CDR3 DNA: TGCAGTGCTAGTCACGGGGGGGATTACAATGAGCAGTTCTTC. It specifies CSASHGGDYNEQFF.